These 7 T cell receptor beta chains originate from one sample sequenced in a study of CD8 T cells in Susac syndrome. Reverse transcription of roughly 0.45 to 1 ug RNA was performed with random hexamers. Each CDR3 protein is one row after TCRdb ran MiXCR on the immunoSEQ multiplex PCR reads. The sample includes around 180,000 distinct CDR3 sequences, approximately 94% of them seen just once. The material sequenced was CD4+ T cells from PBMCs. The receptors here all came from a human donor with Susac syndrome.

V gene TRBV27 combines with J gene TRBJ2-1; 9 bases line up with TRBD2. This CDR3 is 17 amino acids long. Trimming at V came to 6 bases and at J to 10 bases, leaving 19 bases not matched to a gene. The germline gives CDR1 MNHEY, CDR2 SMNVEV (reference sequence). In DNA, the CDR3 is TGTGCCAGCAGCTTAGCCCTAGGCGGGGGGGTCCGAGACGAGCAGTTCTTC. It translates to CASSLALGGGVRDEQFF.

The V call is TRBV7-6, the J call TRBJ2-5, with D possibly being TRBD1 or TRBD2 (5 bases each). Per the germline V gene, CDR1 is SGHVS and CDR2 is FNYEAQ. The CDR3 has 15 residues. The V end lost 1 base, the J end lost 0 bases, and 9 bases lay between the germline ends. CDR3 residues: CASSLGGAHQETQYF. The CDR3 region has the DNA TGTGCCAGCAGCTTAGGAGGGGCCCACCAAGAGACCCAGTACTTC.

CDR3 in DNA: TGCAGTGCTAGAGGGACTAGCGGGGGGAAAGAGACCCAGTACTTC. Encoded protein: CSARGTSGGKETQYF. This chain connects TRBV20-1 to TRBJ2-5; 14 nucleotides agree with TRBD2. There are 15 residues in the CDR3. Germline loops: CDR1 DFQATT, CDR2 SNEGSKA (reference sequence). V dropped 1 base and J dropped 3; count of bases not matched to a gene: 1.

This clonotype has a single count. This chain uses TRBV20-1 with TRBJ2-5; tentatively, D is TRBD1 (5 bases). The V end lost 3 bases, the J end lost 6 bases, and 20 bases lay between the germline ends. Germline V gene lookup returns CDR1 DFQATT and CDR2 SNEGSKA (reference sequence). This CDR3 contains 15 residues. The chain's CDR3 is CSASYAGWGRKTQYF. The CDR3 nucleotides read TGCAGTGCTAGCTACGCCGGATGGGGCCGAAAGACCCAGTACTTC.

The J gene is TRBJ1-1, the V gene TRBV30, with 11 bases that match TRBD1. The germline V gene has CDR1 GTSNPN and CDR2 SVGIG (reference sequence). V lost 7 bases, J lost 6 bases, and 13 bases stayed unmatched. The CDR3 sequence is 15 residues long. The CDR3 DNA reads TGTGCCTCCTCGGACAGGGGGCGCGGTTTGGCTGAAGCTTTCTTT. Its protein is CASSDRGRGLAEAFF.

The V and J genes are TRBV7-9 and TRBJ2-1; TRBD1 agrees at 10 bases. Germline CDR1 SEHNR, CDR2 FQNEAQ (reference sequence). V gave up 1 base and J gave up 4 bases; unmatched junction bases: 4. This CDR3 comprises 16 residues. The CDR3 region is CASSLEGTGEYNEQFF. CDR3 DNA: TGTGCCAGCAGCTTAGAAGGGACAGGGGAGTACAATGAGCAGTTCTTC.

The chain couples TRBV30 to TRBJ1-5, with no clear D. V lost 4 bases, J lost 3 bases, and 7 bases lay in between. The CDR3 has 12 residues. Germline loops: CDR1 GTSNPN, CDR2 SVGIG (reference sequence). The CDR3 sequence is CAWNKNNQPQHF. In DNA form, the CDR3 reads TGTGCCTGGAACAAGAACAATCAGCCCCAGCATTTT.